The clone carrying this T cell receptor (beta chain) was seen a handful of times. Its antigen is currently unknown. Primers included in the PCR were 60 Vbeta and 13 Jbeta primers. Generated by immunoSEQ multiplex PCR, the TCRdb table keeps only in-frame clones and is missing some. The table shows about 150,000 clones, with over 75% occurring only once. This specimen comes from a study of cytomegalovirus exposure and HLA in healthy donors. Study-wide background: In an earlier analysis, around 100 million unique TCR beta sequences were found from 150 million to 200 million T cells.

Unmatched junction bases numbered 9, after V lost 6 bases and J lost 2 bases. The CDR3 is made up of 15 amino acids. CDR1 is MNHNS and CDR2 is SASEGT in the germline V gene. General study results and limits: High specificity and sensitivity for cytomegalovirus status were reported for the classifier.

This receptor was taken from a man aged 40-50 years in good health and CMV-seronegative. The specimen was PBMCs. The rearrangement links TRBV6-1 to TRBJ2-7; 8 bases map to TRBD2. The CDR3 protein is CASSATSLAAYEQYF. CDR3 in DNA: TGTGCCAGCAGCGCCACCTCACTAGCGGCCTACGAGCAGTACTTC.